The clone carrying this TCR beta chain was found many times. With V trimmed by 6 bases and J by 5 bases, 4 bases remained unmatched. This CDR3 has 12 amino acids. Germline CDR1 is SQVTM and CDR2 is ANQGSEA. RNA transcripts yielded amplified TCR beta CDR3 regions. HTBI primers were employed in first-round RT-PCR, then a second-round multiplex PCR followed. TCRdb ran MiXCR on the multiplex PCR reads and lists one entry per CDR3 protein. Counted here are about 480,000 distinct CDR3 sequences, about an eighth occurring once; the ten biggest clones make up over 7.5%. This specimen belongs to a study of Graves' ophthalmopathy and Graves' hyperthyroidism. Study details: Specimen type is peripheral blood, obtained at initial diagnosis before any treatment.

Sequenced sample: blood. The chain is built from TRBV29-1 and TRBJ2-7; 10 bases agree with TRBD1. The sequence came from a woman aged 25 to 39 with Graves' ophthalmopathy. The CDR3 loop is CSVGQGMNEQYF. In DNA form, the CDR3 reads TGCAGCGTGGGACAGGGGATGAACGAGCAGTACTTC.